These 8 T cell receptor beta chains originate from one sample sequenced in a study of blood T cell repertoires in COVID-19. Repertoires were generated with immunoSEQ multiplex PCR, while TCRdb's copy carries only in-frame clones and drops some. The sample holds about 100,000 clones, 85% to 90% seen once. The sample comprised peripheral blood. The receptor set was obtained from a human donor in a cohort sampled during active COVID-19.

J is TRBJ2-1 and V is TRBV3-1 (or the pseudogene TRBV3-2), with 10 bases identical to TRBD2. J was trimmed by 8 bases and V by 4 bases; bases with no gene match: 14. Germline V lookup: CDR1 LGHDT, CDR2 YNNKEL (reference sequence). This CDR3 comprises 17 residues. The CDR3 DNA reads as TGTGCCAGCAGCCCTTCAGCGGGCCTAGCGGGAGTTCATGAGCAGTTCTTC. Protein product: CASSPSAGLAGVHEQFF.

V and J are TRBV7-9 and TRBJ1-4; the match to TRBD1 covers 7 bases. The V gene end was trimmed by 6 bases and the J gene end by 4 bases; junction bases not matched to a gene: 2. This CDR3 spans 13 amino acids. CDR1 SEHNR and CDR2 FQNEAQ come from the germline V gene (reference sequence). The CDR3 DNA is TGTGCCAGCAGGACAGGGAATAATGAAAAACTGTTTTTT. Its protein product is CASRTGNNEKLFF.

The CDR3 region has the DNA TGTGCCAGCAGTTACTCGAAACTAGTCTCCTACGAGCAGTACTTC. This translates into CASSYSKLVSYEQYF. The chain joins TRBV6-5 to TRBJ2-7; D is possibly TRBD2 (5 bases). Trimming took 0 bases from V and 0 from J, leaving 9 bases between them. CDR3 length equals 15 residues. CDR1 is MNHEY, CDR2 SVGAGI, per germline.

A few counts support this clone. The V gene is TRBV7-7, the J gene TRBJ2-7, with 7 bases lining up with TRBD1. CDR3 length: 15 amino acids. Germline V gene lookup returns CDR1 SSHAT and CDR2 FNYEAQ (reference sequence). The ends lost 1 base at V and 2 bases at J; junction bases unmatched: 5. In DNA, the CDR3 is TGTGCCAGCAGCTTAGGGAGTACAGGGGCCTACGAGCAGTACTTC. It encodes CASSLGSTGAYEQYF.

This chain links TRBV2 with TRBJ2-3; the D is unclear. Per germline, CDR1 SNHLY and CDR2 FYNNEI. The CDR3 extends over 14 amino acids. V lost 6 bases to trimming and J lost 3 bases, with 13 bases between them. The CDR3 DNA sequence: TGTGCCAGCAGCTTGGGCGCCAGGACAGATACGCAGTATTTT. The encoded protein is CASSLGARTDTQYF. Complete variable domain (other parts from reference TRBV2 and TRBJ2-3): EPEVTQTPSHQVTQMGQEVILRCVPISNHLYFYWYRQILGQKVEFLVSFYNNEISEKSEIFDDQFSVERPDGSNFTLKIRSTKLEDSAMYFCASSLGARTDTQYFGPGTRLTVL.

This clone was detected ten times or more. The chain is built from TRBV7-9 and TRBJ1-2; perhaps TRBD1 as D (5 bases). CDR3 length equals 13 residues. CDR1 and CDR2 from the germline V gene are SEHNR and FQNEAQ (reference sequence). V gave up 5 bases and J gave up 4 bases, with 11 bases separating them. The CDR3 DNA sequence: TGTGCCAGCAGCCCCCAGGGCATCTATGGCTACACCTTC. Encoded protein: CASSPQGIYGYTF.

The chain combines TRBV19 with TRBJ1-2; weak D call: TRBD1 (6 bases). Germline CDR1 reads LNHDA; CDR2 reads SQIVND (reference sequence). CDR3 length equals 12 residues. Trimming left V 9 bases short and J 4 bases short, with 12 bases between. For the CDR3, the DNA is TGTGCCAGCGGACTGACAGGCTATGGCTACACCTTC. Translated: CASGLTGYGYTF.

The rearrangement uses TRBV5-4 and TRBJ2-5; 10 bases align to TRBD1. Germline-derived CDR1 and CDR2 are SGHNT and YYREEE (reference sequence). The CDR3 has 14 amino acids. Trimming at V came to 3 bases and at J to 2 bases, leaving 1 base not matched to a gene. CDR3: CASSWTGGQETQYF. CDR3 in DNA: TGTGCCAGCAGCTGGACAGGGGGACAAGAGACCCAGTACTTC. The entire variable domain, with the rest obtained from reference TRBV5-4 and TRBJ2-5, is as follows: ETGVTQSPTHLIKTRGQQVTLRCSSQSGHNTVSWYQQALGQGPQFIFQYYREEENGRGNFPPRFSGLQFPNYSSELNVNALELDDSALYLCASSWTGGQETQYFGPGTRLLVL.